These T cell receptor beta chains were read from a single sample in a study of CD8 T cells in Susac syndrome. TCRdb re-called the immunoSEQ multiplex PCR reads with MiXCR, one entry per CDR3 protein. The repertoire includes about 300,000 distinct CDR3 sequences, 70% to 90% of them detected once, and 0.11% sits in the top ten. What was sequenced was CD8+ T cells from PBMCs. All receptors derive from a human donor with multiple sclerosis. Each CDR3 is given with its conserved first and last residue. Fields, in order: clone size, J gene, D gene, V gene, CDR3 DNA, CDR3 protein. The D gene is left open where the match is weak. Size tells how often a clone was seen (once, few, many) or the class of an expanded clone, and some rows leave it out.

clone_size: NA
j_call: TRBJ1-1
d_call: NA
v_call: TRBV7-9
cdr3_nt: TGTGCCAGCAGCTTATTAACACGAGGGACTGAAGCTTTCTTT
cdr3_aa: CASSLLTRGTEAFF

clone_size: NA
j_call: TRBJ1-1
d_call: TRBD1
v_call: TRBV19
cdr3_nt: TGTGCCACTTCTCCGGGACAGCTAAACACTGAAGCTTTCTTT
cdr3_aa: CATSPGQLNTEAFF

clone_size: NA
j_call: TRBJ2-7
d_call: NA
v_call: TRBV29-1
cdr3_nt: TGCAGCGTTGAAGGACAGGATGGCTACGAGCAGTACTTC
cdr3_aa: CSVEGQDGYEQYF

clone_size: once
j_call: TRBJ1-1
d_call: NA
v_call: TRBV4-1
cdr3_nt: TGCGCCAGCAGCCGGATTCAGGATACAGGAGCTTTCTTT
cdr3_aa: CASSRIQDTGAFF

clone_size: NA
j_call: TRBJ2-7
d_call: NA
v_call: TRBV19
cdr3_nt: TGTGCAAGTGGGAGGGGGCCCTCCTACGAGCAGTACTTC
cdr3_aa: CASGRGPSYEQYF

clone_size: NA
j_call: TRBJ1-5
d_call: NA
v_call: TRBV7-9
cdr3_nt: TGTGCCAGCAGCTTAGCCGATCAGCCCCAGCATTTT
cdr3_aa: CASSLADQPQHF

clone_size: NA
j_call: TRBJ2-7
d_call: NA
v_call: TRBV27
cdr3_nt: TGTGCCAGCACGAACAGGAGACACGAGCAGTACTTC
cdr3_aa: CASTNRRHEQYF

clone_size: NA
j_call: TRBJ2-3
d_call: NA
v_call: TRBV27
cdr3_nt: TGTGCCAGCAGTGTAGGACTGCGCACAGATACGCAGTATTTT
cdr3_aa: CASSVGLRTDTQYF

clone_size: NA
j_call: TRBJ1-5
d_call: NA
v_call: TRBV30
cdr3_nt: TGTGCCTGGTTCCGGGAGGGTAATCAGCCCCAGCATTTT
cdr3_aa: CAWFREGNQPQHF

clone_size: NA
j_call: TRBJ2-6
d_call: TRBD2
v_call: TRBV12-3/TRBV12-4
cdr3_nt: TGTGCCAGCAGCGGGGGGGCTGGGGCCAACGTCCTGACTTTC
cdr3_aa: CASSGGAGANVLTF

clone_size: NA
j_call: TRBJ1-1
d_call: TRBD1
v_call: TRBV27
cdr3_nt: TGTGCCAGCAGTTTTGGATCGGACAGGGGGAACACTGAAGCTTTCTTT
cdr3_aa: CASSFGSDRGNTEAFF

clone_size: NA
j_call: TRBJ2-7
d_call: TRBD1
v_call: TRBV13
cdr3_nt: TGTGCCAGCAGCTTATATATCGGGGGACAGGTCTACGAGCAGTACTTC
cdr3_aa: CASSLYIGGQVYEQYF

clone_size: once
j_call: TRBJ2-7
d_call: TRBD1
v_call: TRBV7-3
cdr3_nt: TGTGCCAGCAGCCACCGGGACAGGGAATTTTACGAGCAGTACTTC
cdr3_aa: CASSHRDREFYEQYF

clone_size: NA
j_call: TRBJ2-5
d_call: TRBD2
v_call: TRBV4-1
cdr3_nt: TGCGCCAGCAGCCAAGGGGCTAGCGGGAGTCCCTACTTC
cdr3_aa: CASSQGASGSPYF

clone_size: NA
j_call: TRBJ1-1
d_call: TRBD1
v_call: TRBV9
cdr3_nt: TGTGCCAGCAGCACTAGGACAGGGATCAACACTGAAGCTTTCTTT
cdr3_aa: CASSTRTGINTEAFF

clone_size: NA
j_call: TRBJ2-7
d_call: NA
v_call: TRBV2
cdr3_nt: TGTGCCAGCAAGGGCCGCTACGAGCAGTACTTC
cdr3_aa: CASKGRYEQYF

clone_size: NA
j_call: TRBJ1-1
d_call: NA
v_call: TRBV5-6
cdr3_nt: TGTGCCAGCAGCATGTTTTGGACAGCGGGAATGAACACTGAAGCTTTCTTT
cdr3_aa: CASSMFWTAGMNTEAFF

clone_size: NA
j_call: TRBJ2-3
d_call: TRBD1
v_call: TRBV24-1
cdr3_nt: TGTGCCACCAGTGATGTTGGACAGGACGGCACAGATACGCAGTATTTT
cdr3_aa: CATSDVGQDGTDTQYF

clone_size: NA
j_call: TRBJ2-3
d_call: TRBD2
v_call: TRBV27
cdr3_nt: TGTGCCAGCAGTTTCCTGCTAGCGGGAGGGTCAGATACGCAGTATTTT
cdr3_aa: CASSFLLAGGSDTQYF

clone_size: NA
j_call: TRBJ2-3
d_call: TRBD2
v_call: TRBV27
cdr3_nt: TGTGCCAGCAGTTTATCGTCTGGGGGCGGGAGGCCTACAGATACGCAGTATTTT
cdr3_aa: CASSLSSGGGRPTDTQYF

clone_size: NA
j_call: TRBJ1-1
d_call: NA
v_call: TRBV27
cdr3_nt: TGTGCCAGCAGTTTATCCGGAATATGGAACACTGAAGCTTTCTTT
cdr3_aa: CASSLSGIWNTEAFF

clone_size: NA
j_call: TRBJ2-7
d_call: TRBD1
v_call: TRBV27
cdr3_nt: TGTGCCAGCAGTTTGACAGGGAGCTACGAGCAGTACTTC
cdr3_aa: CASSLTGSYEQYF

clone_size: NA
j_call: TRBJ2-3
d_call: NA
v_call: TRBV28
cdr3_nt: TGTGCCAGCAGTTCCTTGGGCGGGCACCAGCGGGATACGCAGTATTTT
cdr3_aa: CASSSLGGHQRDTQYF

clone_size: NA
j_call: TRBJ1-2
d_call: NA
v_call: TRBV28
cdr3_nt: TGTGCCAGCAGTTTAGGGGACGAGGGCTACACCTTC
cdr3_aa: CASSLGDEGYTF

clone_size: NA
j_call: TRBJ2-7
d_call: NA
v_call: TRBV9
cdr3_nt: TGTGCCAGCGGGGCGGGGTTTACTGGCTCCTACGAGCAGTACTTC
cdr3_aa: CASGAGFTGSYEQYF

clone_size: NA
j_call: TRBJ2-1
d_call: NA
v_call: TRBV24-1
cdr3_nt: TGTGCCACCAGTGATTACACTACCAAGTTCTTC
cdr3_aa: CATSDYTTKFF

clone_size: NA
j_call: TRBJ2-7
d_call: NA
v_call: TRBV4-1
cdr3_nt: TGCGCCAGCAGCCAAGGGGACGAGCAGTACTTC
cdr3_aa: CASSQGDEQYF

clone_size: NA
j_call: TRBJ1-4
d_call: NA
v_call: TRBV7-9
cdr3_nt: TGTGCCAGCGGATGGTTGGCAGGTGAAAAACTGTTTTTT
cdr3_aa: CASGWLAGEKLFF

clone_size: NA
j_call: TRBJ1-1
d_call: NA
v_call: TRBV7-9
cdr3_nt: TGTGCCAGCACCTCGGGGGGGAACACTGAAGCTTTCTTT
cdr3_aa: CASTSGGNTEAFF

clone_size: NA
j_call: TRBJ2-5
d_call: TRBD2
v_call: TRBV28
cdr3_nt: TGTGCCAGCACCGTACCGGGGGAGGGCCTCCGGGAGACCCAGTACTTC
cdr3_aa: CASTVPGEGLRETQYF

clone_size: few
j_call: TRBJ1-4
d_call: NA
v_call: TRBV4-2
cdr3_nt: TGTGCCAGCAGCCAAGAAGGGGGGACCTATATCCTGTTTTTT
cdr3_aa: CASSQEGGTYILFF

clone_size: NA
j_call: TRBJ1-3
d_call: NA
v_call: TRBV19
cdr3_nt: TGTGCCAGTAGTCCACCCCGGGCTGCCTTGAGAAACACCATATATTTT
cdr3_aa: CASSPPRAALRNTIYF

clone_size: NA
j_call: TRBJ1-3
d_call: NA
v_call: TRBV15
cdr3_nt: TGTGCCACCAGCAGAGATTGGGTTTTCTACTCTGGAAACACCATATATTTT
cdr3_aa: CATSRDWVFYSGNTIYF

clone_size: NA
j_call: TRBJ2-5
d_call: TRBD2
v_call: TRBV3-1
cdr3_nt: TGTGCCAGCAGCCAAGTTTTCGCCGGAGCGGGAGTGGAGACCCAGTACTTC
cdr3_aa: CASSQVFAGAGVETQYF

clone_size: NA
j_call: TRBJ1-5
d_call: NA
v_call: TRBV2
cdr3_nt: TGTGCCAGCAGTACCCCGGGGGGAGGCGCGTGGGGCAATCAGCCCCAGCATTTT
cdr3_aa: CASSTPGGGAWGNQPQHF

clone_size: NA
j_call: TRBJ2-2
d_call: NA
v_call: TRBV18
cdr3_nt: TGTGCCAGCTCACCACCGAGCGAGGAGCTGTTTTTT
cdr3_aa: CASSPPSEELFF

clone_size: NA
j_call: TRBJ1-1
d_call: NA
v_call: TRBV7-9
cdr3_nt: TGTGCCAGCAGCTTAGTCTGGAAATCTGAAGCTTTCTTT
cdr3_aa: CASSLVWKSEAFF

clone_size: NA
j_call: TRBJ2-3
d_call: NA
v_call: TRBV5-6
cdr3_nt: TGTGCCAGCAGCTTGGTCGGGCCAGGCACGGGCACAGATACGCAGTATTTT
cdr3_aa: CASSLVGPGTGTDTQYF

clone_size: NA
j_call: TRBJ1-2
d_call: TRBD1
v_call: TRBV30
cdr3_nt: TGTGCCTTTCGGGACAGGGATGGCTACACCTTC
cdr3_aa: CAFRDRDGYTF

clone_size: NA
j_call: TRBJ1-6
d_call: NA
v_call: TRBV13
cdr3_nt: TGTGCCAGCAGCTTAGTGGCTGAGACGAATTCACCCCTCCACTTT
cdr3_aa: CASSLVAETNSPLHF

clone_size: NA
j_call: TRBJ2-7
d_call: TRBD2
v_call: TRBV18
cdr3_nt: TGTGCCAGCTCCCCGCGACTAGCGGGAGACGAGCAGTACTTC
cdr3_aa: CASSPRLAGDEQYF

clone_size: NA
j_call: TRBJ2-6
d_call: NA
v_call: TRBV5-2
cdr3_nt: TGTGCCAGCAACTCTTCGAGGAGTACACAAAGTCGGGCCAACGTCCTGACTTTC
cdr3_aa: CASNSSRSTQSRANVLTF